These 24 T cell receptor beta chains came from one sample sequenced in a study of blood T cell repertoires in COVID-19. Here immunoSEQ multiplex PCR was the method, and the copy in TCRdb shows in-frame clones only, minus some. Of around 80,000 clones listed, 84% are singletons. The source material was peripheral blood. Receptors were obtained from a human donor in a cohort sampled during active COVID-19.

The rearrangement joins TRBV10-2 to TRBJ2-2; D uncertain. The V and J ends lost 4 bases and 2 bases respectively, with 5 bases between them. Germline CDR1 reads WSHSY; CDR2 reads SAAADI. CDR3 size: 13 residues. The CDR3 sequence: CASSALNTGELFF. CDR3 DNA sequence: TGCGCCAGCAGTGCTCTTAACACCGGGGAGCTGTTTTTT.

The chain couples TRBV11-2 to TRBJ1-2; 8 positions agree with TRBD1. The germline CDR1 and CDR2 sequences are SGHAT and FQNNGV. V shed 5 bases and J 6 bases; nucleotides not matched to a gene: 8. CDR3 length: 14 amino acids. The CDR3 DNA reads as TGTGCCAGCAGCGGAAACAGGGGGATGGATGGCTACACCTTC. Translated, it gives CASSGNRGMDGYTF.

In its sample, this clone was seen a few times. J is TRBJ2-3 and V is TRBV27; 7 bases agree with TRBD2. V lost 3 bases, J lost 3 bases, and 6 bases stayed unmatched. Germline assignment: CDR1 MNHEY and CDR2 SMNVEV (reference sequence). The CDR3 contains 15 residues. DNA of the CDR3: TGTGCCAGCAGTTTCTCGGGGGGAGAAACAGATACGCAGTATTTT. Protein product: CASSFSGGETDTQYF.

This sequence joins TRBV4-1 and TRBJ2-1; 9 nucleotides match TRBD2. V was pared by 2 bases and J by 6 bases, with 11 bases of the junction left unmatched. CDR1 and CDR2 from the germline V gene are MGHRA and YSYEKL. The CDR3 has 17 amino acids. The DNA of the CDR3 is TGCGCCAGCAGCCAAAATTTTGCGGGGGGGCCAGGCAATGAGCAGTTCTTC. Protein sequence: CASSQNFAGGPGNEQFF.

This clone turned up a few times. The chain is built from TRBV3-1 (or the pseudogene TRBV3-2) and TRBJ2-3; 12 nucleotides match TRBD2. The CDR3 length is 15 residues. After removal of 6 bases from V and 6 bases from J, the junction contained 7 bases not matched to a gene. The germline V gene has CDR1 LGHDT and CDR2 YNNKEL (reference sequence). This chain's CDR3 is CASRPSGGAWDTQYF. The CDR3, as DNA: TGTGCCAGCAGACCTAGCGGGGGGGCGTGGGATACGCAGTATTTT.

This chain connects TRBV9 to TRBJ2-3, with 8 positions matching TRBD2. The CDR3 length is 18 residues. Germline assignment: CDR1 SGDLS and CDR2 YYNGEE. V lost 0 bases to trimming and J lost 1 base; unmatched junction nucleotides: 10. The CDR3 region has the DNA TGTGCCAGCAGCGTAGCCGCCGGGACTAGAGCGCGCACAGATACGCAGTATTTT. Its protein is CASSVAAGTRARTDTQYF.

The chain combines TRBV24-1 with TRBJ2-1, with 7 positions matching TRBD1. This CDR3 is built from 15 residues. Germline CDR1 is KGHDR and CDR2 is SFDVKD. V was clipped by 5 bases and J by 3 bases; unmatched bases: 6. For the CDR3, the DNA is TGTGCCACCAGTGCCTCGGGACAGTTCTACAATGAGCAGTTCTTC. It translates to CATSASGQFYNEQFF.

The chain recombines TRBV20-1 with TRBJ2-7; D is perhaps TRBD1 (5 bases). The germline V gene encodes CDR1 DFQATT and CDR2 SNEGSKA (reference sequence). Trimming removed 3 bases at V and 2 bases at J, with 11 bases between. The CDR3 contains 13 residues. The CDR3 bases are TGCAGTGCTAGTCAGGGTCCCACCTACGAGCAGTACTTC. Its translation: CSASQGPTYEQYF.

The chain carries TRBV3-1 (or the pseudogene TRBV3-2) and TRBJ2-1; 11 bases fit TRBD2. Germline V gives CDR1 LGHDT, CDR2 YNNKEL (reference sequence). V was clipped by 4 bases and J by 0 bases; unmatched bases: 11. The CDR3 is 19 residues long. The CDR3 loop is CASSLTPGLAASSYNEQFF. In nucleotides, the CDR3 is TGTGCCAGCAGCCTAACTCCGGGACTAGCGGCGAGCTCCTACAATGAGCAGTTCTTC.

The chain combines TRBV5-5 with TRBJ2-7; TRBD1 matches 8 bases. CDR1 is SGHKS, CDR2 YYEKEE, per germline (reference sequence). The CDR3 covers 14 residues. V trimming: 4 bases; J trimming: 7 bases; junction bases outside the gene matches: 10. The CDR3 DNA sequence: TGTGCCAGCAGCACCGGGACAGGCCTTGGGGAGCAGTACTTC. Translated: CASSTGTGLGEQYF.

The chain uses TRBV19 and TRBJ2-1; perhaps TRBD2 as D (5 bases). V lost 4 bases and J 1 base, leaving 14 bases between the germline ends. CDR1 and CDR2 (germline): LNHDA, SQIVND (reference sequence). This CDR3 is built from 16 residues. The CDR3 DNA sequence: TGTGCCAGTAGTAAAAACCTAGCCCTTTCCTACAATGAGCAGTTCTTC. Translated: CASSKNLALSYNEQFF.

The rearrangement uses TRBV5-1 and TRBJ1-2; 8 positions match TRBD1. Germline V gives CDR1 SGHRS, CDR2 YFSETQ. This CDR3 contains 14 residues. With 4 bases clipped from V and 4 bases from J, the junction kept 6 bases outside the gene matches. The chain's CDR3 is CASSPGQGFYGYTF. The CDR3 coding sequence is TGCGCCAGCAGCCCCGGACAGGGTTTCTATGGCTACACCTTC.

The chain uses TRBV18 and TRBJ1-6, with 7 bases lining up with TRBD1. V shed 0 bases, J shed 5 bases, and the junction held 7 bases outside the gene matches. The CDR3 loop spans 17 amino acids. From germline, CDR1 is KGHSH and CDR2 LQKENI. The CDR3 loop reads CASSPPLKGADNSPLHF. The CDR3 DNA is TGTGCCAGCTCACCACCGTTGAAGGGGGCAGATAATTCACCCCTCCACTTT.

The gene calls are TRBV25-1 and TRBJ1-1; 9 positions agree with TRBD1. CDR1 is MGHDK and CDR2 is SYGVNS in the germline V gene. The CDR3 is 15 amino acids. V gave up 3 bases and J gave up 7 bases; unmatched junction bases: 9. In DNA, the CDR3 is TGTGCCAGCAGTGACCACTCACAGGGGGCAGGTGAAGCTTTCTTT. Amino acids: CASSDHSQGAGEAFF. The whole variable domain, remainder taken from reference TRBV25-1 and TRBJ1-1, is EADIYQTPRYLVIGTGKKITLECSQTMGHDKMYWYQQDPGMELHLIHYSYGVNSTEKGDLSSESTVSRIRTEHFPLTLESARPSHTSQYLCASSDHSQGAGEAFFGQGTRLTVV.

The chain couples TRBV10-3 to TRBJ1-1, with D tentatively TRBD1 (6 bases). This CDR3 is built from 14 residues. Germline values: CDR1 ENHRY, CDR2 SYGVKD. V lost 4 bases to trimming and J lost 8 bases, with 17 bases between them. In nucleotides, the CDR3 is TGTGCCATCAGTGCTTACGGGGGGGCGGACGAAGCTTTCTTT. Residues: CAISAYGGADEAFF.

V is TRBV2 and J is TRBJ2-2; 12 bases align to TRBD2. CDR3 length equals 16 residues. V was pared by 8 bases and J by 5 bases, with 9 bases of the junction left unmatched. Germline V lookup: CDR1 SNHLY, CDR2 FYNNEI. This CDR3 is CASQLAGGRGTGELFF. CDR3 nucleotides: TGTGCCAGCCAACTAGCGGGGGGCCGTGGGACCGGGGAGCTGTTTTTT.

CDR3 in DNA: TGTGCCAGCAGCCAGACAGGGAACACTGAAGCTTTCTTT. It encodes CASSQTGNTEAFF. The V call is TRBV3-1 (or the pseudogene TRBV3-2), the J call TRBJ1-1, with D possibly being TRBD1 (6 bases). Germline CDR1 and CDR2: LGHDT and YNNKEL (reference sequence). This CDR3 has 13 amino acids. V lost 3 bases, J lost 1 base, and 6 bases lay in between.

The chain is built from TRBV28 and TRBJ2-1; D is possibly TRBD1 (6 bases). Germline V lookup: CDR1 MDHEN, CDR2 SYDVKM. Trimming removed 6 bases at V and 3 bases at J, with 9 bases between. This CDR3 has 13 amino acids. For the CDR3, the DNA is TGTGCCAGCAGCCAACAGGGCTACAATGAGCAGTTCTTC. Translation gives CASSQQGYNEQFF.

This chain uses TRBV19 with TRBJ2-3; TRBD2 matches 8 bases. The J call is in doubt because the DNA end fits TRBJ2-1 better. CDR3 size: 15 residues. Germline loops: CDR1 LNHDA, CDR2 SQIVND (reference sequence). The CDR3 here is CASSMRLALYNEQFF. CDR3 sequence (DNA): TGTGCCAGTAGTATGCGACTAGCGCTATACAATGAGCAGTTCTTC.

V gene TRBV5-1 combines with J gene TRBJ2-3, with TRBD1 matching over 8 bases. The germline CDR1 and CDR2 sequences are SGHRS and YFSETQ. Trimming removed 3 bases from V and 1 base from J; junction bases left unmatched: 7. This CDR3 spans 16 amino acids. In DNA, the CDR3 is TGCGCCAGCAGCTCAGGACAGGGCCTAGGCACAGATACGCAGTATTTT. Translation gives CASSSGQGLGTDTQYF.

This chain joins TRBV9 and TRBJ2-7; TRBD2 aligns across 10 bases. The CDR3 runs to 16 residues. The V and J ends lost 0 bases and 5 bases, in that order; junction bases with no gene match: 8. Germline-derived CDR1 and CDR2 are SGDLS and YYNGEE. The CDR3 DNA follows: TGTGCCAGCAGCGTAGTGGCTAGCGGGGGTCGGAACGAGCAGTACTTC. Translation: CASSVVASGGRNEQYF.

The chain joins TRBV5-1 to TRBJ2-2; 7 positions match TRBD1. The J segment lost 3 bases and the V segment lost 2 bases, leaving 7 bases of the junction unmatched. This CDR3 comprises 16 residues. Germline values: CDR1 SGHRS, CDR2 YFSETQ. CDR3 protein: CASSFGSGTDTGELFF. The DNA for the CDR3 is TGCGCCAGCAGCTTTGGGTCCGGGACAGACACCGGGGAGCTGTTTTTT.

The chain couples TRBV5-5 to TRBJ2-7; D is unresolved. This CDR3 region has 12 residues. The V gene's germline CDR1 is SGHKS and CDR2 YYEKEE (reference sequence). V was shortened by 5 bases and J by 2 bases, with 8 bases between the two germline ends. The CDR3: CASSYNTYEQYF. CDR3 nucleotides: TGTGCCAGCAGTTACAACACCTACGAGCAGTACTTC.

The CDR3 protein is CASSPGWANSGANVLTF. DNA for the CDR3: TGCGCCAGCAGCCCAGGATGGGCTAACTCTGGGGCCAACGTCCTGACTTTC. The chain employs TRBV4-1 and TRBJ2-6; D is unresolved. Germline-derived CDR1 and CDR2 are MGHRA and YSYEKL. The CDR3 is 17 residues long. The V gene lost 4 bases and the J gene lost 0 bases, with 13 bases spanning the gap.